These T cell receptor beta chains were read from a single sample in a study of T cell repertoires in ileal Crohn's disease. Profiling relied on immunoSEQ multiplex PCR, and the TCRdb table lists in-frame clones only, not all of them. Here the sample spans some 30,000 clones, over 75% being singletons. The sample was ileal tissue. The receptors were gathered from an adult with Crohn's disease. Both conserved end residues are part of each CDR3. D genes are given only for firm matches. Size values are once, few and many counts, or a class for expanded clones, and some rows have none.

J,D,V,size,CDR3,DNA
TRBJ2-7,TRBD2,TRBV11-2,.,CASSLGPPGGYEQYF,TGTGCCAGCAGCTTAGGCCCACCGGGGGGGTACGAGCAGTACTTC
TRBJ2-1,TRBD2,TRBV6-5,.,CASSSMRTSGYNEQFF,TGTGCCAGCAGTTCTATGAGGACTAGCGGATACAATGAGCAGTTCTTC
TRBJ2-5,TRBD2,TRBV11-3,.,CASSRGLAAQETQYF,TGTGCCAGCAGCCGTGGACTAGCGGCCCAAGAGACCCAGTACTTC
TRBJ2-5,TRBD1,TRBV7-7,.,CASSSTGTGETQYF,TGTGCTAGCAGCTCGACAGGGACGGGCGAGACCCAGTACTTC
TRBJ1-1,TRBD1,TRBV7-2,.,CASSRKQGATEAFF,TGTGCCAGCAGCCGAAAACAGGGGGCCACTGAAGCTTTCTTT
TRBJ2-3,TRBD2,TRBV7-9,.,CASSLGVGLATLDTQYF,TGTGCCAGCAGCTTAGGGGTCGGACTAGCGACTCTAGATACGCAGTATTTT
TRBJ2-7,TRBD2,TRBV2,.,CASNRGLAGALLYEQYF,TGTGCCAGCAATAGAGGACTAGCGGGGGCCCTTCTCTACGAGCAGTACTTC
TRBJ2-7,TRBD2,TRBV29-1,.,CSAMASGREDEQYF,TGCAGCGCCATGGCTAGCGGGAGGGAGGACGAGCAGTACTTC
TRBJ2-1,TRBD2,TRBV5-6,.,CASSPPSGRGTSYNEQFF,TGTGCCAGCAGCCCCCCGAGCGGGAGGGGGACTTCCTACAATGAGCAGTTCTTC
TRBJ1-4,.,TRBV4-3,few,CASSQTVRNEKLFF,TGCGCCAGCAGCCAAACTGTGAGAAATGAAAAACTGTTTTTT
TRBJ2-3,.,TRBV7-2,.,CASSLMEGADTQYF,TGTGCCAGCAGCTTAATGGAGGGAGCAGATACGCAGTATTTT
TRBJ1-4,.,TRBV2,.,CASRRDINEKLFF,TGTGCCAGCCGCCGGGACATTAATGAAAAACTGTTTTTT
TRBJ1-6,.,TRBV7-9,.,CASSQAQYNSPLHF,TGTGCCAGCAGCCAAGCCCAATATAATTCACCCCTCCACTTT
TRBJ2-7,TRBD2,TRBV27,.,CASSLRTSGRTYEQYF,TGTGCCAGCAGTCTCCGGACTAGCGGGCGGACCTACGAGCAGTACTTC
TRBJ1-1,.,TRBV6-5,.,CASSYTTAGVNTEAFF,TGTGCCAGCAGTTACACTACGGCAGGGGTGAACACTGAAGCTTTCTTT
TRBJ2-7,TRBD1,TRBV5-4,.,CASSFTGGGEQYF,TGTGCCAGCAGCTTTACAGGGGGCGGCGAGCAGTACTTC
TRBJ1-1,TRBD1,TRBV5-1,once,CASSPQGGWGNTEAFF,TGCGCCAGCAGCCCGCAGGGGGGTTGGGGGAACACTGAAGCTTTCTTT
TRBJ2-3,.,TRBV27,few,CASSFPRAGTDTQYF,TGTGCCAGCAGTTTCCCACGAGCGGGCACAGATACGCAGTATTTT
TRBJ1-2,TRBD1,TRBV6-5,.,CASSRTGEGYTF,TGTGCCAGCAGTCGGACAGGGGAAGGCTACACCTTC
TRBJ2-6,.,TRBV5-4,.,CASSQTRVSGANVLTF,TGTGCCAGCAGCCAGACCCGGGTCTCTGGGGCCAACGTCCTGACTTTC
TRBJ2-5,TRBD1,TRBV9,.,CASSVPTGTGAETQYF,TGTGCCAGCAGCGTCCCGACCGGGACAGGGGCGGAGACCCAGTACTTC
TRBJ1-5,.,TRBV2,.,CASRDNYSNQPQHF,TGTGCCAGCCGGGACAACTATAGCAATCAGCCCCAGCATTTT
TRBJ2-5,TRBD2,TRBV4-3,.,CASSQVGGGRETQYF,TGCGCCAGCAGCCAAGTCGGGGGGGGTAGGGAGACCCAGTACTTC
TRBJ1-2,TRBD1,TRBV30,once,CAWSVWDRDSYGYTF,TGTGCCTGGAGTGTATGGGACAGGGACTCCTATGGCTACACCTTC
TRBJ2-1,TRBD1,TRBV7-2,once,CASSSRDSPDNEQFF,TGTGCCAGCAGCTCCCGGGACAGTCCTGACAATGAGCAGTTCTTC
TRBJ2-7,.,TRBV5-5,.,CASSSHRLYSYEQYF,TGTGCCAGCAGCTCTCATCGCCTATACTCCTACGAGCAGTACTTC
TRBJ2-1,.,TRBV30,.,CACSLTGRNNEQFF,TGTGCCTGCTCTTTGACAGGGAGGAACAATGAGCAGTTCTTC
TRBJ2-4,.,TRBV2,.,CASRAVLAKNIQYF,TGTGCCAGCAGGGCTGTCCTAGCCAAAAACATTCAGTACTTC
TRBJ2-4,TRBD1,TRBV5-1,.,CASTGGANIQYF,TGCGCCAGCACAGGGGGCGCGAACATTCAGTACTTC
TRBJ2-2,.,TRBV30,.,CAWSVAGYTGELFF,TGTGCCTGGAGTGTAGCGGGCTACACCGGGGAGCTGTTTTTT
TRBJ2-7,TRBD1,TRBV6-1,.,CASRGTGGYEQYF,TGTGCCAGCAGAGGGACAGGGGGCTACGAGCAGTACTTC
TRBJ1-6,TRBD1,TRBV6-5,.,CASSGQVNSPLHF,TGTGCCAGCAGTGGACAGGTCAATTCACCCCTCCACTTT
TRBJ2-1,TRBD2,TRBV5-1,.,CASSLGSGGAIEYNEQFF,TGCGCCAGCAGCTTGGGTAGCGGGGGGGCTATCGAATACAATGAGCAGTTCTTC
TRBJ2-3,.,TRBV5-6,.,CASSMSRDTSTDTQYF,TGTGCCAGCAGTATGAGCCGGGACACGAGCACAGATACGCAGTATTTT
TRBJ1-1,.,TRBV7-2,.,CASSLRGNTEAFF,TGTGCCAGCAGCCTCCGGGGGAACACTGAAGCTTTCTTT
TRBJ2-1,.,TRBV5-1,.,CASSPDTSSYNEQFF,TGCGCCAGCAGCCCTGACACGAGCTCCTACAATGAGCAGTTCTTC
TRBJ2-2,TRBD1,TRBV18,.,CASSPPGGRTGELFF,TGTGCCAGCTCACCTCCAGGGGGAAGAACCGGGGAGCTGTTTTTT
TRBJ1-3,.,TRBV7-9,.,CASSPRQASSGNTIYF,TGTGCCAGCAGCCCTAGACAGGCCAGCTCTGGAAACACCATATATTTT
TRBJ2-3,TRBD2,TRBV29-1,.,CSVAGLMSTDTQYF,TGCAGCGTTGCGGGACTAATGAGCACAGATACGCAGTATTTT
TRBJ2-7,.,TRBV2,.,CASKGRPFIGADEQYF,TGTGCCAGCAAAGGTCGGCCCTTCATAGGGGCGGACGAGCAGTACTTC
TRBJ1-2,TRBD1,TRBV6-5,.,CASGTGGRGYTF,TGTGCCAGCGGGACAGGGGGGAGAGGCTACACCTTC
TRBJ1-1,.,TRBV5-5,.,CASSSQGGAFF,TGTGCCAGCAGCTCACAGGGTGGGGCTTTCTTT
TRBJ2-7,TRBD1,TRBV19,once,CASSMQGAYEQYF,TGTGCCAGTAGTATGCAGGGGGCCTACGAGCAGTACTTC
TRBJ1-2,.,TRBV2,.,CASRESSGYTF,TGTGCCAGCAGGGAGAGTTCTGGCTACACCTTC